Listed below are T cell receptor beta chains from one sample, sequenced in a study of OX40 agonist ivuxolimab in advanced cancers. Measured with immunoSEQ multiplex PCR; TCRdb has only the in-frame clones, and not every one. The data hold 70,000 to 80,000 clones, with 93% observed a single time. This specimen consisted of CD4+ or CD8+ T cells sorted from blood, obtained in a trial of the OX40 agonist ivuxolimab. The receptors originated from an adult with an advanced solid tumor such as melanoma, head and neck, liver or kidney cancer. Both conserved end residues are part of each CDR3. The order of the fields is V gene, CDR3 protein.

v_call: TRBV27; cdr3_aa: CASSLDRTNQPQHF
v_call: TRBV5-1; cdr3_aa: CASSLVLVAGVTDTQYF
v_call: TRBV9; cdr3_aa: CASSVSGGDTQYF
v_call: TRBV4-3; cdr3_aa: CASSQGVGLGTEAFF
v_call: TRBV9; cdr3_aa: CASSVWVSADEQFF
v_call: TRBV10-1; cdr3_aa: CASESQELSGNTIYF
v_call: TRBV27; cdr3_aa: CASSFGQGLYEQYF
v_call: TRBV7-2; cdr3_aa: CASSLASGWSSYNEQFF
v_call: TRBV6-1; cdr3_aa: CASSEFVAGGFYEQYF
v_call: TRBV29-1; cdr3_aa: CSARGTPRTDTQYF
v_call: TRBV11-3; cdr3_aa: CASSYTSGVAETQYF
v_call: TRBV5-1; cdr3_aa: CASSLAGTGGYTF
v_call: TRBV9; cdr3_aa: CASSGFAGGRGPYNEQFF
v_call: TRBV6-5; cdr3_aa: CASSYRGAEAFF
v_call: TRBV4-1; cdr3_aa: CASSQEQGNNQPQHF
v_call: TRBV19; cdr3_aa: CASSIGGSTGELFF
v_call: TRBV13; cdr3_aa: CASSFDPGQDEADTQYF
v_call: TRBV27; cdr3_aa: CASRKDGYYEQYF
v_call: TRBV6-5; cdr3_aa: CASSYREMGANEQYF
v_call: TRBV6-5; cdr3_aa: CASSYDRAHYEQYF
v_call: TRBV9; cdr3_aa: CASSGAGTVSYNEQFF
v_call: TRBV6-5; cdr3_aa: CASRRGHANTGELFF
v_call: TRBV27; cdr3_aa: CASSPDVSSYNEQFF
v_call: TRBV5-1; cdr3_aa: CASSLASEAFF
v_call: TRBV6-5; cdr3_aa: CASSWRSSGGYEQYF
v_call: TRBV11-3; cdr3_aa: CASSLTVSRAQETQYF
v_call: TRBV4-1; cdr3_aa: CASSHTLAGEETQYF
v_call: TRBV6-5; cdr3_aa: CASSPPGAGTDTQYF
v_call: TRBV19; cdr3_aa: CATRDRPYTGELFF
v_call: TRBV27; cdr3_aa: CASSQGGGGGYTF
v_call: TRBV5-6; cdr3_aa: CASSFIYRGRNGYTF
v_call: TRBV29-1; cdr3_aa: CSVVGQGSDHGYTF
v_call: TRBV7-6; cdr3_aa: CASSYPGTGNGYTF
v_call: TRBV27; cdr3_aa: CASSPGTEQFF
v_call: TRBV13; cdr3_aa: CASSLERARQETQYF
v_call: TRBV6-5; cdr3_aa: CASSWGTGTTEAFF
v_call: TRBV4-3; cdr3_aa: CASSQELTGPNQPQHF
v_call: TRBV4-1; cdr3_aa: CASSQEGTADYEQYF
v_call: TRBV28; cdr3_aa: CASSKTGGYTEAFF
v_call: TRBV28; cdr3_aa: CASSLDGGEAFF
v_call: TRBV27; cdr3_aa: CASSPDRMNTEAFF
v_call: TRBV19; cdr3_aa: CASSPGLAGEQYF
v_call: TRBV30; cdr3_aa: CAWSVTQGNGELFF
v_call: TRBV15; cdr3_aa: CATSRAAGEYNEQFF
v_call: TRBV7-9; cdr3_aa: CASSLTGELFF
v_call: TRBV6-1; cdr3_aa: CASSDRAKAFF
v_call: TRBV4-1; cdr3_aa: CASSPGTGSYEQYF
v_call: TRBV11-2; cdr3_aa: CASSLEYGQFSGNTIYF
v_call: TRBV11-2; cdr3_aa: CASSLGLGLHNEQFF
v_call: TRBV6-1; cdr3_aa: CASSEAVSAASYNEQFF
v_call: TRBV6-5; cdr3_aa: CASSLGPYNEQFF
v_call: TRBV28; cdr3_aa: CASSPNTPLGQVEAFF
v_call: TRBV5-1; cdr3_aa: CASSLAGQGHSPLHF
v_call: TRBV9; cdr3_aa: CASSVPGLAGSKETQYF
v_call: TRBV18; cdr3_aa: CASSKGQGAAGELFF